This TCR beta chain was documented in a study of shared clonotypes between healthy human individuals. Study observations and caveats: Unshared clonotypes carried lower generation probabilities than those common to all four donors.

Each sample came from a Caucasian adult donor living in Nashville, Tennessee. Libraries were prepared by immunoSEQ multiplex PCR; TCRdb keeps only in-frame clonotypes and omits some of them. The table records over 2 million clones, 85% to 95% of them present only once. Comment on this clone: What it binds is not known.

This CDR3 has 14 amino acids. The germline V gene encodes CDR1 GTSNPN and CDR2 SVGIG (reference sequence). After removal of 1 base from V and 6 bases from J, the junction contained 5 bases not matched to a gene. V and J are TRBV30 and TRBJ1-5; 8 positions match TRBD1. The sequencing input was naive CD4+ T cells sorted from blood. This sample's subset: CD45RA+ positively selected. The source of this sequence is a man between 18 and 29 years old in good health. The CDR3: CAWSDRGVGQPQHF. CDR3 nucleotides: TGTGCCTGGAGTGACAGGGGGGTGGGTCAGCCCCAGCATTTT.